This entry lists 26 T cell receptor beta chains sequenced from one sample in a study of HIV-infected children after antiretroviral therapy interruption. Treatment reported: PENTA 11 planned treatment interruption arm or continuous ART arm. The TCR library was built from RNA with a 3' RACE protocol and unique molecular identifiers. TCRdb re-derived calls from the 3' RACE reads in MiXCR, one entry per CDR3 protein. The data contain around 47,000 distinct CDR3 sequences, roughly 4.5% of them singletons. This sample comprised CD45RA+ CD4+ T cells from PBMCs, pooled from several time points, obtained from a donor given antiretroviral therapy, either interrupted or continuous. The subset was: naive CD4+ CD45RA+ CD45RO- T cells. The source of these receptors is a pool of human donors with HIV.

This sequence joins TRBV14 and TRBJ2-2, with TRBD2 identical over 11 bases. Germline CDR1 SGHDN, CDR2 FVKESK. This CDR3 has 15 residues. Trimming at V came to 4 bases and at J to 6 bases, leaving 4 bases not matched to a gene. CDR3 residues: CASSRKLAGAGELFF. CDR3 in DNA: TGTGCCAGCAGCCGAAAACTAGCGGGGGCCGGGGAGCTGTTTTTT.

This clonotype showed up many times. The chain links TRBV20-1 to TRBJ2-7, with D possibly TRBD2 on 5 matching bases. CDR1 is DFQATT and CDR2 is SNEGSKA in the germline V gene (reference sequence). V lost 5 bases and J lost 0, with 17 bases in between. This CDR3 comprises 15 residues. The chain's CDR3 is CSAGGEKEASYEQYF. The CDR3 DNA sequence: TGCAGTGCTGGTGGGGAGAAGGAGGCCTCCTACGAGCAGTACTTC.

This clonotype is judged medium-sized. The chain couples TRBV21-1 to TRBJ2-3; the D call of TRBD2 is as the table states it, not checked on the DNA. TRBV21-1 is a documented pseudogene. The CDR3 consists of 19 residues. The CDR3 region is CARWLIPPLRGRSTDTQYF. The CDR3 coding sequence is TGTGCCAGGTGGCTTATCCCTCCCTTGAGAGGGCGTAGCACAGATACGCAGTATTTT.

Ten or more counts support this clonotype. DNA of the CDR3: TGTGCCAGTACAGGGAGTTACACCGGGGAGCTGTTTTTT. Translation: CASTGSYTGELFF. V gene TRBV19 combines with J gene TRBJ2-2; D is tentatively TRBD1 or TRBD2 (5 bases each). This CDR3 has 13 amino acids. CDR1 and CDR2 (germline): LNHDA, SQIVND (reference sequence). V lost 7 bases and J lost 3, with 9 bases in between.

In its sample, this clonotype ranks as medium-sized. This chain links TRBV12-3 or TRBV12-4 with TRBJ1-1; D might be TRBD1 (5 bases). The CDR3 has 13 amino acids. The ends were cut back, 4 bases at V and 4 bases at J, with 10 bases in the middle. The CDR3 here is CASSSAQGTEAFF. CDR3 nucleotides: TGTGCCAGCAGTTCCGCGCAGGGCACTGAAGCTTTCTTT.

In this sample, this clonotype turned up a few times. J is TRBJ2-3 and V is TRBV7-3, with 9 bases aligning to TRBD2. Germline V lookup: CDR1 SGHTA, CDR2 FQGTGA. The CDR3 runs to 16 residues. The trim removed 5 bases at V and 6 bases at J, leaving 12 bases unmatched. CDR3 DNA sequence: TGTGCCAGCAGCCCCGGCCTGCGGGGGGGCCTGGATACGCAGTATTTT. Translation gives CASSPGLRGGLDTQYF.

This clonotype was observed many times. This chain uses TRBV20-1 with TRBJ2-3; no firm D call. Trimming left V 7 bases short and J 1 base short, with 12 bases between. Germline V gene sequence: CDR1 DFQATT, CDR2 SNEGSKA (reference sequence). The CDR3 contains 13 residues. The CDR3 DNA sequence: TGCAGTGGGTGGAACAGAGGCACAGATACGCAGTATTTT. Translation: CSGWNRGTDTQYF.

The table lists this clonotype with a few counts. This chain joins TRBV28 and TRBJ1-1; D remains unclear. The CDR3 spans 15 residues. Germline V gene lookup returns CDR1 MDHEN and CDR2 SYDVKM. V lost 8 bases, J lost 4 bases, and 20 bases lay in between. CDR3 amino acids: CASPPGWGVGTEAFF. The CDR3 region has the DNA TGTGCCAGCCCCCCTGGGTGGGGAGTTGGCACTGAAGCTTTCTTT.

This clonotype was recorded many times. The V and J genes are TRBV28 and TRBJ1-5; 8 nucleotides agree with TRBD1. Germline V gene data show CDR1 as MDHEN and CDR2 as SYDVKM. The CDR3 is made up of 13 amino acids. The trim removed 8 bases at V and 6 bases at J, leaving 6 bases unmatched. For the CDR3, the DNA is TGTGCCAGCCGACAGGGGTGGACTCAGCCCCAGCATTTT. It yields the protein CASRQGWTQPQHF.

This clonotype was seen ten or more times. The J gene is TRBJ1-1, the V gene TRBV20-1; D remains ambiguous. V was trimmed by 3 bases and J by 4 bases, leaving 9 bases between them. Germline V gene data show CDR1 as DFQATT and CDR2 as SNEGSKA (reference sequence). CDR3 length equals 12 residues. The CDR3 protein is CSARKVGTEAFF. CDR3 sequence (DNA): TGCAGTGCTAGGAAAGTGGGCACTGAAGCTTTCTTT.

This clonotype was detected many times. The CDR3 DNA sequence: TGTGCCAGCAGTACGGGACAGGGTCACAATCAGCCCCAGCATTTT. Translating it yields CASSTGQGHNQPQHF. The chain uses TRBV28 and TRBJ1-5, with 9 bases identical to TRBD1. The germline gives CDR1 MDHEN, CDR2 SYDVKM. This CDR3 region has 15 residues. The V segment lost 5 bases and the J segment 3 bases; nucleotides outside the gene matches: 5. The variable domain in full, completed from reference TRBV28 and TRBJ1-5, reads DVKVTQSSRYLVKRTGEKVFLECVQDMDHENMFWYRQDPGLGLRLIYFSYDVKMKEKGDIPEGYSVSREKKERFSLILESASTNQTSMYLCASSTGQGHNQPQHFGDGTRLSIL.

This clonotype was recorded many times. The rearrangement joins TRBV12-3 or TRBV12-4 to TRBJ2-1; D unclear. The CDR3 covers 12 residues. Trimming removed 3 bases from V and 7 bases from J, with 7 bases in between. CDR3 sequence (DNA): TGTGCCAGCAGTTTCCGGGCAAATGAGCAGTTCTTC. Translating gives CASSFRANEQFF.

This clonotype was observed many times. The CDR3 DNA reads TGTGCCAGCTCACCACAGCAGTCAGGGCAAATGGTCCGGGATACGCAGTATTTT. Translation: CASSPQQSGQMVRDTQYF. The V gene is TRBV18, the J gene TRBJ2-3; D is possibly TRBD1 (5 bases). The CDR3 extends over 18 amino acids. V gave up 1 base and J gave up 6 bases, with 23 bases separating them. Germline lookup yields CDR1 KGHSH and CDR2 LQKENI.

This clonotype has at least ten counts. V and J are TRBV24-1 and TRBJ2-7, with D unresolved. CDR3 length: 14 residues. Trimming cost V 2 bases and J 12 bases, with 19 bases left between them. Germline-derived CDR1 and CDR2 are KGHDR and SFDVKD. CDR3 region: CATSDSWTDPGLYF. CDR3 in DNA: TGTGCCACCAGTGATTCATGGACCGATCCCGGGCTGTACTTC.

There are many counts of this clonotype. V usage is TRBV2 and J usage is TRBJ2-3, with 10 bases aligning to TRBD2. This CDR3 spans 14 amino acids. The germline V gene has CDR1 SNHLY and CDR2 FYNNEI. V was pared by 6 bases and J by 3 bases, with 3 bases of the junction left unmatched. DNA for the CDR3: TGTGCCAGCAGGCTAGCGGGGGTTACAGATACGCAGTATTTT. This encodes CASRLAGVTDTQYF.

This clonotype showed up just a few times. The CDR3, as DNA: TGCGCCAGCAGCTTGGGGGCTCGACAGGGTGCTTACTCCTACGAGCAGTACTTC. Translated, it gives CASSLGARQGAYSYEQYF. The V call is TRBV5-1, the J call TRBJ2-7; 7 bases map to TRBD1. Unmatched junction bases numbered 12, after V lost 0 bases and J lost 0 bases. This CDR3 has 18 residues. Germline assignment: CDR1 SGHRS and CDR2 YFSETQ.

This clonotype was found many times. The J gene is TRBJ2-5, the V gene TRBV3-1; no clear D gene. Germline V gene sequence: CDR1 LGHDT, CDR2 YNNKEL (reference sequence). With 0 bases removed from V and 5 bases from J, the gap between germline ends came to 10 bases. This CDR3 has 14 amino acids. CDR3 sequence: CASSQDLWVETQYF. CDR3 bases: TGTGCCAGCAGCCAAGATCTATGGGTGGAGACCCAGTACTTC.

There are many counts of this clonotype. This chain uses TRBV18 with TRBJ1-2; 9 bases line up with TRBD1. Germline CDR1 KGHSH, CDR2 LQKENI. Trimming at V came to 8 bases and at J to 8 bases, leaving 12 bases not matched to a gene. The CDR3 length is 14 residues. The CDR3 coding sequence is TGTGCCAGCACCCCCCTAGGGACAGGGCACGGCTACACCTTC. Translating gives CASTPLGTGHGYTF. Drawing the rest from reference TRBV18 and TRBJ1-2, the complete variable domain is NAGVMQNPRHLVRRRGQEARLRCSPMKGHSHVYWYRQLPEEGLKFMVYLQKENIIDESGMPKERFSAEFPKEGPSILRIQQVVRGDSAAYFCASTPLGTGHGYTFGSGTRLTVV.

This clonotype was seen ten or more times. The chain combines TRBV10-3 with TRBJ2-7, with 7 bases identical to TRBD2. The CDR3 contains 16 residues. The germline V gene encodes CDR1 ENHRY and CDR2 SYGVKD. The junction had 11 bases not matched to a gene; V was cut back by 1 base and J by 5 bases. The CDR3 region is CAISELNWTSAHEQYF. CDR3 DNA sequence: TGTGCCATCAGTGAGTTGAATTGGACTAGTGCCCACGAGCAGTACTTC.

This clonotype was found many times. The chain joins TRBV18 to TRBJ2-3; TRBD1 might be the D (7 bases). The CDR3 is 15 amino acids. The V gene's germline CDR1 is KGHSH and CDR2 LQKENI. Trimming cost V 2 bases and J 6 bases, with 15 bases left between them. DNA for the CDR3: TGTGCCAGCTCACCAAACAGGGGAGGCGCGGATACGCAGTATTTT. Translated: CASSPNRGGADTQYF.

This clonotype was picked up many times. The chain employs TRBV14 and TRBJ2-6; D call uncertain. The V end was cut by 6 bases, the J end by 2 bases, with 14 bases between. The CDR3 consists of 16 residues. Germline lookup yields CDR1 SGHDN and CDR2 FVKESK. The CDR3 protein is CASRLRNIPGANVLTF. CDR3 sequence (DNA): TGTGCCAGCAGGCTAAGAAACATCCCTGGGGCCAACGTCCTGACTTTC.

V and J are TRBV12-3 or TRBV12-4 and TRBJ1-5, with 7 bases matching TRBD1. Unmatched junction bases numbered 8, after V lost 8 bases and J lost 1 base. This CDR3 is built from 15 residues. DNA of the CDR3: TGTGCCAGCCACAGGGGCGCTGGGAGCAATCAGCCCCAGCATTTT. Translated: CASHRGAGSNQPQHF.

In its sample, this clonotype was seen many times. The chain's CDR3 is CASSQENLVASDIDTQYF. The CDR3 nucleotides are TGTGCCAGCAGCCAAGAGAACCTGGTGGCGAGCGACATAGATACGCAGTATTTT. The chain joins TRBV3-1 to TRBJ2-3, with no clear D. The CDR3 is 18 residues long. V dropped 0 bases and J dropped 5 bases, with 21 bases sitting between them. The germline gives CDR1 LGHDT, CDR2 YNNKEL (reference sequence).

This clonotype was observed at least ten times. The genes are TRBV29-1 and TRBJ1-5; perhaps TRBD1 as D (5 bases). CDR3 length: 15 residues. Germline CDR1 SQVTM, CDR2 ANQGSEA. In DNA, the CDR3 is TGCAGGTCCCGCCCCAGGGCCCGAAAGCAACAGCCCCAGCATTTT. Translation gives CRSRPRARKQQPQHF.

This clonotype was seen repeatedly, ten times or more. J is TRBJ2-1 and V is TRBV20-1, with 7 positions matching TRBD1. Germline V gives CDR1 DFQATT, CDR2 SNEGSKA (reference sequence). Trimming cost V 0 bases and J 4 bases; bases outside gene matches: 3. The CDR3 extends over 14 amino acids. The CDR3 DNA reads TGCAGTGCTAGAGATGACAGGGTTTACAATGAGCAGTTCTTC. It codes for CSARDDRVYNEQFF.

This clonotype was seen repeatedly, ten times or more. The rearrangement uses TRBV6-5 and TRBJ1-4, with D tentatively TRBD1 (5 bases). The CDR3 sequence is 14 residues long. V was clipped by 8 bases and J by 8 bases, with 18 bases between them. The germline V gene has CDR1 MNHEY and CDR2 SVGAGI. This CDR3 is CASSRGGEGEKLFF. The CDR3 DNA reads as TGTGCCAGCTCGAGGGGAGGCGAGGGAGAAAAACTGTTTTTT.